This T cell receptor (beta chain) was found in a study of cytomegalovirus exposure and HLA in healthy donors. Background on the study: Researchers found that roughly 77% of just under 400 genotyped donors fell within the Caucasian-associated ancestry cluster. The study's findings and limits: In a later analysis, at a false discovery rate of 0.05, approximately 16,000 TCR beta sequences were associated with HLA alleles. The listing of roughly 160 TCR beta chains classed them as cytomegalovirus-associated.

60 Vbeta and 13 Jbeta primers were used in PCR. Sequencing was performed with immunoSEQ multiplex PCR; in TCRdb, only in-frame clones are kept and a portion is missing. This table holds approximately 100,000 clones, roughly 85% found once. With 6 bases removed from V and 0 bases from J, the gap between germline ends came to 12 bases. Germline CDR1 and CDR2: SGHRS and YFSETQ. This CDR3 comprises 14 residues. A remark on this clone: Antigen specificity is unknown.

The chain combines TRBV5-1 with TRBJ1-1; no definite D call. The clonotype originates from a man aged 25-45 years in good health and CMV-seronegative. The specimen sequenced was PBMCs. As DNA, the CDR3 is TGCGCCAGCATTGAGAGTGAAATGAACACTGAAGCTTTCTTT. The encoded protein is CASIESEMNTEAFF.